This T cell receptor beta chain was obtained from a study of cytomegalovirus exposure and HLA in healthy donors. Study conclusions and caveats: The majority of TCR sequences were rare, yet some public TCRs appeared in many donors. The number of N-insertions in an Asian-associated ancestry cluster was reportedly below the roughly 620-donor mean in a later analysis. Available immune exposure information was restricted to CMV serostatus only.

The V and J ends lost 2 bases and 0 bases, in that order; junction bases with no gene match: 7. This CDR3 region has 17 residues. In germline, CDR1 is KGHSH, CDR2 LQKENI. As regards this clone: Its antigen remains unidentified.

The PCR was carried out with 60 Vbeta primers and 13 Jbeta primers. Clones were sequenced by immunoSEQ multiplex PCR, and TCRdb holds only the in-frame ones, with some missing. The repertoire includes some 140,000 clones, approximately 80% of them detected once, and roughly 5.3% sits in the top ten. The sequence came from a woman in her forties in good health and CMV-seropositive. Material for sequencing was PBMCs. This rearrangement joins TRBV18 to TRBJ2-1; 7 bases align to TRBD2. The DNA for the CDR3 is TGTGCCAGCTCACCAGGTCGGCGCGGGAGCTCCTACAATGAGCAGTTCTTC. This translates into CASSPGRRGSSYNEQFF.